This TCR beta chain stems from a study of cytomegalovirus exposure and HLA in healthy donors. About the study: Early release data held tens of millions of unique TCRs from HLA-typed donors.

CDR1 and CDR2 from the germline V gene are LNHDA and SQIVND (reference sequence). The V and J ends lost 4 bases and 6 bases respectively, with 9 bases between them. This CDR3 has 12 residues. The PCR employed 60 Vbeta primers together with 13 Jbeta primers. The repertoire was sequenced with immunoSEQ multiplex PCR; TCRdb's copy has only in-frame clones and lacks some. This sample's table reports 100,000 to 150,000 clones. The origin of this receptor is a man aged 18-30 years in good health and CMV-seronegative. The specimen was PBMCs. V gene TRBV19 combines with J gene TRBJ1-1; perhaps TRBD1 as D (5 bases). The CDR3 spells CASSRTLAEAFF. The CDR3 DNA reads TGTGCCAGTAGTAGGACATTGGCTGAAGCTTTCTTT.